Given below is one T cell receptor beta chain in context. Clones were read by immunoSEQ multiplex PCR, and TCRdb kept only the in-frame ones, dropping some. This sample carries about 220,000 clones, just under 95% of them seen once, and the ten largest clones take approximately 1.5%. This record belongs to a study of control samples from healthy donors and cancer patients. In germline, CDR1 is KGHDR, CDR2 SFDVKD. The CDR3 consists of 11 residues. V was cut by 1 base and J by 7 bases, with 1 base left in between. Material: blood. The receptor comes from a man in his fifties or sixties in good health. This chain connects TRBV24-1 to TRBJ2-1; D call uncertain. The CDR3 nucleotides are TGTGCCACCAGTGATTTAAATGAGCAGTTCTTC. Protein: CATSDLNEQFF.